This entry describes one T cell receptor (beta chain). Original handling: By means of reference gene primer amplification, nucleated cell counts were estimated. Profiled with immunoSEQ multiplex PCR; TCRdb holds only in-frame clones, not every one. V and J calls and clone size are copied from that table; D and trimming were computed from the DNA. The sample yields 140,000 or so clones, around 89% seen once. Recruited during active infection, patients (from Seattle) were subsequently followed longitudinally. This record comes from a study of blood T cell repertoires in COVID-19. The wider study: PBMCs, B-cell-depleted T cells, or T cells provided the cDNA or gDNA that made up the material.

Germline V lookup: CDR1 SNHLY, CDR2 FYNNEI. CDR3 size: 14 residues. The ends were cut back, 7 bases at V and 5 bases at J, with 15 bases in the middle. The sample was peripheral blood. The TCR sequence derives from a human donor with COVID-19, enrolled during active disease. The donor label of this sample is uncertain. V is TRBV2 and J is TRBJ1-5; D remains ambiguous. The CDR3 DNA sequence: TGTGCCAGCACCAGAAAGAGAGGCTATCAGCCCCAGCATTTT. Protein: CASTRKRGYQPQHF.